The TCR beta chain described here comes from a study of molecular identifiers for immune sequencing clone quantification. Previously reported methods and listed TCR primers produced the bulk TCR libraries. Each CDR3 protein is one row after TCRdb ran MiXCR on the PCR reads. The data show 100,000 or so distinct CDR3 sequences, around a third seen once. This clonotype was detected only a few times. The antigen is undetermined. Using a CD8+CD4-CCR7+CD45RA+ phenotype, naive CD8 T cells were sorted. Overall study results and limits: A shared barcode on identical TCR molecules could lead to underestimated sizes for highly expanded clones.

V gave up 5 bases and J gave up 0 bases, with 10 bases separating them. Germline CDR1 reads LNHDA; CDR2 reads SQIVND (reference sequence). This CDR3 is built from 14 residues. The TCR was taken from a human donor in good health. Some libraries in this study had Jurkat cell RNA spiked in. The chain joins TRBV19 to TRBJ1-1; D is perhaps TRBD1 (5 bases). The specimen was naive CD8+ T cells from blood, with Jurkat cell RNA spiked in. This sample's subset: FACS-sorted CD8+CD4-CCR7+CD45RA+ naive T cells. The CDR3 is CASSLRQLNTEAFF. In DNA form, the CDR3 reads TGTGCCAGTAGTCTAAGACAGCTGAACACTGAAGCTTTCTTT.